Below, 15 T cell receptor beta chains from the same sample are listed, as sequenced in a study of T cells in Graves' hyperthyroidism and ophthalmopathy. The investigators amplified TCR beta CDR3 regions from RNA transcripts. Primed by the HTBI set, a first-round RT-PCR was run on the TCR CDR3. In TCRdb, the multiplex PCR reads were re-called with MiXCR into one record per CDR3 protein. This table holds around 420,000 distinct CDR3 sequences, about an eighth found once. The sample taken for sequencing was blood. The source of these receptors is a woman between 18 and 29 years old with Graves' hyperthyroidism.

The V gene is TRBV29-1, the J gene TRBJ2-1; no clear D. Germline V CDR1 and CDR2: SQVTM, ANQGSEA. Trimming removed 2 bases at V and 7 bases at J, with 12 bases between. The CDR3 is 13 amino acids. CDR3 in amino acids: CSVEFDMGNEQFF. DNA of the CDR3: TGCAGCGTTGAATTCGACATGGGGAATGAGCAGTTCTTC.

This clonotype was found a few times. One end of the junction does not line up with germline, which may come from a read error. The chain links TRBV11-2 to TRBJ2-3; 11 bases are a match to TRBD2. Per the germline V gene, CDR1 is SGHAT and CDR2 is FQNNGV. This CDR3 contains 17 residues. In nucleotides, the CDR3 is TGCGCCAGCAGCCATCCGGGACTAGCGGCCGTCACAGATACGCAGTATTTT. Translation: CASSHPGLAAVTDTQYF. Full variable domain (rest looked up from reference TRBV11-2 and TRBJ2-3): EAGVAQSPRYKIIEKRQSVAFWCNPISGHATLYWYQQILGQGPKLLIQFQNNGVVDDSQLPKDRFSAERLKGVDSTLKIQPAKLEDSAVYLCASSHPGLAAVTDTQYFGPGTRLTVL.

The chain recombines TRBV4-3 with TRBJ1-2; 7 nucleotides agree with TRBD1. Germline V gene lookup returns CDR1 LGHNA and CDR2 YSLEER. The V gene end was trimmed by 2 bases and the J gene end by 2 bases; junction bases not matched to a gene: 11. CDR3 size: 17 residues. The CDR3 is CASSQITKTGSNYGYTF. CDR3 bases: TGCGCCAGCAGCCAAATAACTAAGACAGGGTCCAACTATGGCTACACCTTC.

Many counts were recorded for this clonotype. This sequence joins TRBV15 and TRBJ2-1; 7 bases are shared with TRBD2. Germline loops: CDR1 LNHNV, CDR2 YYDKDF (reference sequence). With 2 bases clipped from V and 0 bases from J, the junction kept 1 base outside the gene matches. The CDR3 has 15 residues. In nucleotides, the CDR3 is TGTGCCACCAGCAGAATAGCGGGCTCCTACAATGAGCAGTTCTTC. Protein sequence: CATSRIAGSYNEQFF. Variable domain in full (rest from reference TRBV15 and TRBJ2-1): DAMVIQNPRYQVTQFGKPVTLSCSQTLNHNVMYWYQQKSSQAPKLLFHYYDKDFNNEADTPDNFQSRRPNTSFCFLDIRSPGLGDTAMYLCATSRIAGSYNEQFFGPGTRLTVL.

The rearrangement joins TRBV10-3 to TRBJ2-1; 11 positions agree with TRBD2. Germline CDR1 ENHRY, CDR2 SYGVKD. With V trimmed by 8 bases and J by 9 bases, 6 bases remained unmatched. This CDR3 has 13 amino acids. CDR3 DNA: TGTGCCATCCAGCTAGCGGGAGGAATTGAGCAGTTCTTC. This codes for CAIQLAGGIEQFF.

V and J are TRBV5-6 and TRBJ2-7, with TRBD1 matching over 8 bases. Unmatched junction bases numbered 5, after V lost 1 base and J lost 2 bases. The CDR3 is 15 amino acids. Germline lookup yields CDR1 SGHDT and CDR2 YYEEEE. CDR3 DNA sequence: TGTGCCAGCAGCTTGTCCAGGGGGCCAACCTACGAGCAGTACTTC. It yields the protein CASSLSRGPTYEQYF. Full variable domain (rest looked up from reference TRBV5-6 and TRBJ2-7): DAGVTQSPTHLIKTRGQQVTLRCSPKSGHDTVSWYQQALGQGPQFIFQYYEEEERQRGNFPDRFSGHQFPNYSSELNVNALLLGDSALYLCASSLSRGPTYEQYFGPGTRLTVT.

The chain links TRBV10-2 to TRBJ2-2, with D hard to call. The CDR3 totals 13 residues. Germline lookup yields CDR1 WSHSY and CDR2 SAAADI. Trimming took 6 bases from V and 3 from J, leaving 8 bases between them. The CDR3 is CASRHLDTGELFF. In DNA, the CDR3 is TGCGCCAGCAGACACCTAGACACCGGGGAGCTGTTTTTT.

This clonotype showed up just a few times. The V gene is TRBV29-1, the J gene TRBJ2-7; 9 nucleotides match TRBD2. Trimming cost V 3 bases and J 2 bases; bases outside gene matches: 2. The V gene's germline CDR1 is SQVTM and CDR2 ANQGSEA. This CDR3 is built from 13 residues. Here the CDR3 DNA reads TGCAGCGTTGAGCTAGCGGGAACCTACGAGCAGTACTTC. This encodes CSVELAGTYEQYF.

This clonotype has ten or more counts. The rearrangement uses TRBV28 and TRBJ1-1, with 8 positions matching TRBD1. This CDR3 is built from 13 residues. V was pared by 4 bases and J by 6 bases, with 4 bases of the junction left unmatched. In germline, CDR1 is MDHEN, CDR2 SYDVKM. CDR3 sequence: CASSYQGAPEAFF. CDR3 DNA: TGTGCCAGCAGTTATCAGGGGGCCCCTGAAGCTTTCTTT.

Only one count was recorded for this clonotype. This may stem from a read error, because a much larger clone lies one nucleotide away. V is TRBV30 and J is TRBJ1-6, with TRBD1 identical over 8 bases. There are 12 residues in the CDR3. Germline V CDR1 and CDR2: GTSNPN, SVGIG (reference sequence). The CDR3 nucleotides read TGTGCCCGGAGTGGACAGGGTTCACCCCTCCACTTT. Protein sequence: CARSGQGSPLHF. The full variable domain, with the rest looked up from reference TRBV30 and TRBJ1-6, is SQTIHQWPATLVQPVGSPLSLECTVEGTSNPNLYWYRQAAGRGLQLLFYSVGIGQISSEVPQNLSASRPQDRQFILSSKKLLLSDSGFYLCARSGQGSPLHFGNGTRLTVT.

The chain has TRBV6-1 and TRBJ1-2, with 11 bases identical to TRBD1. Per the germline V gene, CDR1 is MNHNS and CDR2 is SASEGT. With V trimmed by 8 bases and J by 8 bases, 4 bases remained unmatched. CDR3 length equals 12 residues. CDR3 sequence reads: CASVRTGGGYTF. DNA of the CDR3: TGTGCCAGCGTACGGACAGGGGGCGGCTACACCTTC.

This clonotype was seen a few times. V is TRBV19 and J is TRBJ1-2; D may be TRBD1 (5 bases). The germline V and J ends were trimmed by 5 bases and 8 bases, with 12 bases remaining between them. CDR1 is LNHDA and CDR2 is SQIVND in the germline V gene (reference sequence). The CDR3 has 12 residues. CDR3 bases: TGTGCCAGTAGTCCCGGGGCTCAGGGCTACACCTTC. This encodes CASSPGAQGYTF.

Turning to this clonotype: This may be a read error: a much more frequent sequence differs by one nucleotide. The rearrangement links TRBV20-1 to TRBJ2-4, with D perhaps TRBD2 (5 bases). CDR1 is DFQATT, CDR2 SNEGSKA, per germline (reference sequence). This CDR3 comprises 16 residues. V lost 0 bases and J 4 bases, leaving 16 bases between the germline ends. In nucleotides, the CDR3 is TGCAGTGCTAGAGATGACCGGAGGTTGCCAAAAAACATTCAGTACTTC. It codes for CSARDDRRLPKNIQYF.

This clonotype showed up many times. The chain employs TRBV11-2 and TRBJ1-1; D might be TRBD1 (6 bases). V was clipped by 1 base and J by 8 bases, with 14 bases between them. The V gene's germline CDR1 is SGHAT and CDR2 FQNNGV. The CDR3 covers 14 residues. CDR3 protein: CASSLGGGLLEAFF. The CDR3 coding sequence is TGTGCCAGCAGCTTAGGTGGGGGCCTCCTAGAAGCTTTCTTT.

This clonotype has at least ten counts. The rearrangement uses TRBV12-3 or TRBV12-4 and TRBJ2-5; 13 bases fit TRBD2. The CDR3 length is 15 residues. V lost 6 bases, J lost 1 base, and 2 bases stayed unmatched. CDR3 nucleotides: TGTGCCAGCAGACTAGCGGGAGGGGGCCAAGAGACCCAGTACTTC. This translates into CASRLAGGGQETQYF.